This is a list of T cell receptor beta chains from one sample in a study of CD8+CD57+ T cells in acquired aplastic anemia. Each CDR3 protein gets one entry after TCRdb re-called the reads with MiXCR. The repertoire has about 260,000 distinct CDR3 sequences, roughly 82% of them found once; the top ten carry about two fifths. The material sequenced was sorted CD4+, CD8+, or CD8+CD57+ T cells (not recorded which) from PBMCs. Receptor source: a human donor with aplastic anemia. CDR3s include the opening cysteine and the closing phenylalanine or tryptophan. A D gene is named only where the DNA matches it firmly. Size is stated for part of the rows, as once, few or many counts, or as a class when the clone is expanded.

TRBJ2-7 TRBV5-6 NA NA CASSLERESSYEQYF TGTGCCAGCAGCTTGGAGAGGGAAAGCTCCTACGAGCAGTACTTC
TRBJ2-6 TRBV7-9 NA NA CASSLAGGTAANVLTF TGTGCCAGCAGCTTAGCGGGTGGCACCGCGGCCAACGTCCTGACTTTC
TRBJ2-3 TRBV15 NA NA CATSGIVQGTQYF TGTGCCACCAGCGGTATAGTACAGGGCACGCAGTATTTT
TRBJ2-1 TRBV2 NA NA CASSDCGLHEQFF TGTGCCAGCAGTGATTGCGGGCTCCATGAGCAGTTCTTC
TRBJ2-1 TRBV5-5 NA NA CASSVGQNSYNEQFF TGTGCCAGCAGCGTGGGGCAGAACTCCTACAATGAGCAGTTCTTC
TRBJ2-3 TRBV7-9 NA NA CASSLAETPDIQYF TGTGCCAGCAGCTTAGCGGAAACGCCCGATATTCAGTATTTT
TRBJ2-1 TRBV5-4 NA TRBD2 CASSFTSGAGNEQFF TGTGCCAGCAGCTTTACTAGCGGAGCGGGCAATGAGCAGTTCTTC
TRBJ1-1 TRBV7-9 NA NA CASSLDLAGYTEHFF TGTGCCAGCAGCTTAGATCTGGCAGGGTACACTGAGCATTTCTTT
TRBJ2-6 TRBV7-8 NA NA CASSFDPGDAALFLTF TGTGCCAGCAGCTTTGATCCAGGCGACGCAGCCCTTTTCCTGACTTTC
TRBJ2-7 TRBV10-1 NA TRBD1 CASSDPGQGSEQYF TGCGCCAGCAGCGATCCGGGACAGGGTTCCGAGCAGTACTTC
TRBJ1-2 TRBV2 NA NA CASSQGGADGYTF TGCGCCAGCAGCCAAGGCGGCGCAGATGGCTACACCTTC
TRBJ2-3 TRBV7-8 NA NA CASSLHPDRDAHSF TGTGCCAGCAGCTTACATCCAGACCGCGATGCGCATTCTTTT
TRBJ2-6 TRBV9 NA NA CASSLGARCYTFVLTF NA
TRBJ2-1 TRBV5-6 few NA CASSSTGARDSRYNEQFF TGTGCCAGCAGTTCTACGGGAGCCCGGGACTCCCGCTACAATGAGCAGTTCTTC
TRBJ1-1 TRBV9 NA NA CASSVGGTRSDTPFF TGTGCCAGCAGCGTAGGAGGGACTAGGTCAGATACGCCTTTCTTT
TRBJ1-2 TRBV9 NA NA CAGSVEGNGVAYGYTF TGTGCCGGCAGCGTGGAGGGGAACGGGGTCGCCTATGGCTACACCTTC
TRBJ2-1 TRBV19 once NA CASSDDGGGHNEQFF TGTGCCAGTTCAGACGACGGGGGCGGCCACAATGAGCAGTTCTTC
TRBJ2-3 TRBV9 NA TRBD1 CASSVAGGHTTEHF TGTGCCAGCAGCGTAGCAGGGGGTCACACTACGGAGCATTTT
TRBJ2-1 TRBV7-9 NA NA CASSVAGSYGDNVFF TGTGCCAGCAGCGTAGCGGGTAGCTACGGGGACAACGTCTTCTTC
TRBJ2-7 TRBV15 NA NA CATSVGGGPYKQYF TGTGCCACCAGCGTCGGGGGAGGTCCCTATAAGCAGTACTTC
TRBJ2-1 TRBV2 NA NA CASSEGGGSSEDEQFF TGTGCCAGCAGCGAGGGGGGCGGGAGCAGTGAGGATGAGCAGTTCTTC
TRBJ2-1 TRBV10-3 few TRBD1 CAATLEQGNEQFF TGTGCCGCCACGCTTGAACAGGGGAACGAGCAGTTCTTC
TRBJ2-5 TRBV7-9 NA NA CATSRGVAEEIQCF TGTGCCACCAGCAGAGGCGTAGCGGAAGAGATCCAGTGCTTC
TRBJ2-7 TRBV6-5 NA TRBD1 CASSYSTGHEYF TGTGCCAGCAGTTACTCGACAGGGCACGAGTACTTC
TRBJ2-3 TRBV9 NA NA CASSVAADTQSHYF TGTGCCAGCAGCGTAGCGGCAGATACGCAGTCGCATTATTTT
TRBJ1-2 TRBV7-8 NA NA CASSLGRGRDTQF TGTGCCAGCAGCTTAGGCCGAGGTCGCGATACGCAGTTC
TRBJ1-6 TRBV7-9 NA NA CASSLEQPWRSLHF TGTGCCAGCAGCTTAGAACAGCCCTGGCGATCCCTCCACTTT
TRBJ1-2 TRBV25-1 few NA CASSESGGGRGGYTF TGTGCCAGCAGTGAATCCGGGGGAGGGAGAGGTGGCTACACCTTC
TRBJ2-3 TRBV7-8 NA TRBD2 CASSMTSGSADTEYF TGTGCCAGCAGCATGACTAGCGGGAGTGCGGATACGGAGTATTTT
TRBJ2-1 TRBV2 NA NA CASSRDSYNEQFF TGTGCCAGCAGCCGCGACAGTTACAATGAGCAGTTCTTC
TRBJ2-3 TRBV20-1 NA NA CSATGQASKNTQYF TGCAGCGCGACCGGGCAGGCGAGCAAAAATACGCAGTATTTT
TRBJ1-1 TRBV7-6 few TRBD1 CASSSDRGHSPHHFF TGTGCCAGCAGCTCGGACAGGGGGCATTCACCCCACCACTTCTTT
TRBJ2-1 TRBV19 NA TRBD2 CDSSLTSGAYNEQFF TGTGACAGTAGCCTAACTAGCGGAGCCTACAATGAGCAGTTCTTC